These 8 T cell receptor beta chains originate from one sample sequenced in a study of a mutant IDH1 vaccine in newly diagnosed glioma. Time point: baseline, week 1 (first vaccination visit). The treatment: pre-vaccination baseline after standard-of-care therapy. The table came from immunoSEQ multiplex PCR; TCRdb's copy has only in-frame clones and leaves some out. The table has about 24,000 clones, roughly 90% seen once. The sequencing used PBMCs, collected from a glioma patient treated with radiotherapy, temozolomide or both. The receptors were sampled from a man under 40 with glioma.

The chain is built from TRBV18 and TRBJ1-1; possibly TRBD1 for D (6 bases). Trimming removed 1 base at V and 1 base at J, with 7 bases between. Germline V gives CDR1 KGHSH, CDR2 LQKENI. The CDR3 is 14 amino acids. CDR3 sequence (DNA): TGTGCCAGCTCACCACAACAGGGGAACACTGAAGCTTTCTTT. Translated: CASSPQQGNTEAFF.

The chain combines TRBV5-1 with TRBJ2-2; tentatively, D is TRBD2 (5 bases). The germline V and J ends were trimmed by 3 bases and 0 bases, with 9 bases remaining between them. This CDR3 region has 15 residues. CDR1 is SGHRS and CDR2 is YFSETQ in the germline V gene. The CDR3 here is CASSWTGTNTGELFF. The CDR3 nucleotides read TGCGCCAGCAGCTGGACCGGGACGAACACCGGGGAGCTGTTTTTT.

This clone was counted a single time. The V call is TRBV15, the J call TRBJ2-7, with TRBD1 matching 8 bases. Germline V CDR1 and CDR2: LNHNV, YYDKDF (reference sequence). The length of the CDR3 is 17 residues. V trimming: 1 base; J trimming: 1 base; junction bases outside the gene matches: 9. The CDR3 region is CATSRGLAQGASYEQYF. The CDR3 nucleotides read TGTGCCACCAGCAGAGGCCTGGCCCAGGGGGCTTCCTACGAGCAGTACTTC.

V usage is TRBV2 and J usage is TRBJ1-2, with TRBD1 matching 9 bases. The ends lost 7 bases at V and 5 bases at J; junction bases unmatched: 8. CDR1 is SNHLY, CDR2 FYNNEI, per germline. The CDR3 extends over 14 amino acids. The CDR3 DNA sequence: TGTGCCAGCAAAGGGGACAGGGTTGGTTATGGCTACACCTTC. Its translation: CASKGDRVGYGYTF. Full variable domain (rest looked up from reference TRBV2 and TRBJ1-2): EPEVTQTPSHQVTQMGQEVILRCVPISNHLYFYWYRQILGQKVEFLVSFYNNEISEKSEIFDDQFSVERPDGSNFTLKIRSTKLEDSAMYFCASKGDRVGYGYTFGSGTRLTVV.

Here the CDR3 DNA reads TGTGCCAGCAGCTGGCAGGGATTATCCTACGAGCAGTACTTC. This codes for CASSWQGLSYEQYF. The rearrangement links TRBV6-1 to TRBJ2-7, with D perhaps TRBD1 (5 bases). Germline V CDR1 and CDR2: MNHNS, SASEGT. The V end lost 6 bases, the J end lost 1 base, and 13 bases lay between the germline ends. This CDR3 is built from 14 residues.

The gene calls are TRBV29-1 and TRBJ1-1; D perhaps matches TRBD1 (6 bases). Trimming cost V 7 bases and J 5 bases, with 14 bases left between them. Germline CDR1 SQVTM, CDR2 ANQGSEA. The CDR3 has 12 residues. The CDR3 region has the DNA TGCAGCGCGGGGGGCGGGAAGACTGAAGCTTTCTTT. Its translation: CSAGGGKTEAFF.

The V gene is TRBV18, the J gene TRBJ2-7; 8 bases align to TRBD1. The junction had 0 bases not matched to a gene; V was cut back by 2 bases and J by 0 bases. Germline V CDR1 and CDR2: KGHSH, LQKENI. The CDR3 loop spans 14 amino acids. CDR3 nucleotide sequence: TGTGCCAGCTCACCAACAGGGGGCTCCTACGAGCAGTACTTC. Translating it yields CASSPTGGSYEQYF.

The chain employs TRBV5-4 and TRBJ1-3; D unclear. From germline, CDR1 is SGHNT and CDR2 YYREEE (reference sequence). This CDR3 contains 13 residues. Trimming cost V 4 bases and J 4 bases, with 9 bases left between them. DNA of the CDR3: TGTGCCAGCAGCGGGTCTCTCGGAAACACCATATATTTT. Protein sequence: CASSGSLGNTIYF.